Each of the 27 T cell receptor beta chains below was sequenced from the same sample in a study of early T cells in non-severe SARS-CoV-2 infection. A single record per CDR3 protein comes from TCRdb applying MiXCR to the 5' RACE reads. This sample carries fewer than 50,000 distinct CDR3 sequences, about 6.3% of them seen once, and the ten largest clones take approximately 3%. The sample in question was whole blood, obtained at baseline. The receptor set was obtained from an adult who was a healthcare worker with PCR-confirmed SARS-CoV-2 infection or an uninfected control (not recorded which).

This clonotype turned up a few times. This sequence joins TRBV14 and TRBJ2-7; 9 bases align to TRBD1. The germline V gene has CDR1 SGHDN and CDR2 FVKESK. The V and J ends lost 3 bases and 4 bases, in that order; junction bases with no gene match: 7. The CDR3 contains 15 residues. This CDR3 reads CASSQVRDRVYEQYF. The CDR3, as DNA: TGTGCCAGCAGCCAGGTGAGGGACAGGGTTTACGAGCAGTACTTC.

This clonotype was detected ten times or more. This chain uses TRBV20-1 with TRBJ1-4; 8 bases are shared with TRBD1. This CDR3 is 15 amino acids long. In germline, CDR1 is DFQATT, CDR2 SNEGSKA (reference sequence). V lost 3 bases and J lost 3; bases outside the gene matches: 6. The CDR3 DNA reads TGCAGTGCTAGGGGAGACAGGGGATCTAATGAAAAACTGTTTTTT. Amino acid sequence: CSARGDRGSNEKLFF.

This clonotype turned up a few times. The chain couples TRBV28 to TRBJ2-7, with D possibly being TRBD1 or TRBD2 (5 bases each). Trimming stripped 8 bases from V and 6 bases from J, with 14 bases between. This CDR3 comprises 12 residues. Germline V lookup: CDR1 MDHEN, CDR2 SYDVKM. The CDR3 nucleotides are TGTGCCAGCCATAATCGGGGCTCCGAGCAGTACTTC. Its protein is CASHNRGSEQYF.

This clonotype was counted many times. The V and J genes are TRBV4-1 and TRBJ2-3, with D possibly TRBD2 on 7 matching bases. This CDR3 has 17 residues. Trimming removed 1 base from V and 0 bases from J, with 14 bases in between. The germline gives CDR1 MGHRA, CDR2 YSYEKL. CDR3 coding DNA: TGCGCCAGCAGCCAAGGAGTGGCGGGGGCAAGCACAGATACGCAGTATTTT. As protein: CASSQGVAGASTDTQYF.

The CDR3, as DNA: TGTGCCAGCAGCTTAGATCTCCTTTACGAGCAGTACTTC. Amino acid sequence: CASSLDLLYEQYF. The chain employs TRBV11-2 and TRBJ2-7; no definite D call. V gave up 0 bases and J gave up 4 bases, with 7 bases separating them. The CDR3 runs 13 residues. Per germline, CDR1 SGHAT and CDR2 FQNNGV. Full variable domain (missing parts from reference TRBV11-2 and TRBJ2-7): EAGVAQSPRYKIIEKRQSVAFWCNPISGHATLYWYQQILGQGPKLLIQFQNNGVVDDSQLPKDRFSAERLKGVDSTLKIQPAKLEDSAVYLCASSLDLLYEQYFGPGTRLTVT.

In its sample, this clonotype was seen many times. The gene calls are TRBV5-1 and TRBJ1-6; no definite D call. This CDR3 spans 16 amino acids. Germline assignment: CDR1 SGHRS and CDR2 YFSETQ. With 0 bases removed from V and 0 bases from J, the gap between germline ends came to 7 bases. The CDR3 region is CASSLVGNSYNSPLHF. The CDR3 DNA is TGCGCCAGCAGCTTGGTGGGCAACTCCTATAATTCACCCCTCCACTTT. Filled out from reference TRBV5-1 and TRBJ1-6, the complete variable domain reads KAGVTQTPRYLIKTRGQQVTLSCSPISGHRSVSWYQQTPGQGLQFLFEYFSETQRNKGNFPGRFSGRQFSNSRSEMNVSTLELGDSALYLCASSLVGNSYNSPLHFGNGTRLTVT.

Many counts were recorded for this clonotype. The chain employs TRBV7-2 and TRBJ2-1; 15 positions match TRBD2. The CDR3 is made up of 15 amino acids. Germline CDR1 reads SGHTA; CDR2 reads FQGNSA. V gave up 5 bases and J gave up 9 bases; unmatched junction bases: 5. Here the CDR3 reads CASSQGLAGGLEQFF. In DNA form, the CDR3 reads TGTGCCAGCAGCCAGGGACTAGCGGGGGGTCTTGAGCAGTTCTTC.

This clonotype was seen at least ten times. This chain joins TRBV7-2 and TRBJ1-6; D is unclear. V dropped 1 base and J dropped 6 bases, with 10 bases sitting between them. Germline assignment: CDR1 SGHTA and CDR2 FQGNSA. The CDR3 is 15 amino acids. The CDR3 here is CASSLVAGRNSPLHF. The CDR3 DNA is TGTGCCAGCAGCTTAGTTGCAGGACGTAATTCACCCCTCCACTTT. Full variable domain (remainder filled in from reference TRBV7-2 and TRBJ1-6): GAGVSQSPSNKVTEKGKDVELRCDPISGHTALYWYRQSLGQGLEFLIYFQGNSAPDKSGLPSDRFSAERTGGSVSTLTIQRTQQEDSAVYLCASSLVAGRNSPLHFGNGTRLTVT.

This clonotype was seen ten or more times. CDR3 protein: CASSGSEVDTQYF. Written as DNA, the CDR3 is TGTGCCAGCAGTGGGAGCGAGGTAGATACGCAGTATTTT. The chain recombines TRBV6-2 or TRBV6-3 with TRBJ2-3, with D perhaps matching TRBD2 (5 bases). Germline CDR1 reads MNHEY; CDR2 reads SVGEGT. This CDR3 has 13 amino acids. Trimming removed 5 bases at V and 5 bases at J, with 11 bases between.

This clonotype was found many times. The V and J genes are TRBV18 and TRBJ2-3; tentatively, D is TRBD1 or TRBD2 (5 bases each). V lost 1 base and J 0 bases, leaving 11 bases between the germline ends. Germline V gene sequence: CDR1 KGHSH, CDR2 LQKENI. This CDR3 comprises 16 residues. CDR3: CASSPQRGRSTDTQYF. Written as DNA, the CDR3 is TGTGCCAGCTCACCACAGAGGGGCCGTAGCACAGATACGCAGTATTTT.

This clonotype was counted ten times or more. The gene calls are TRBV12-3 or TRBV12-4 and TRBJ2-1; 7 bases are shared with TRBD1. This CDR3 has 14 amino acids. The J segment lost 8 bases and the V segment lost 5 bases, leaving 9 bases of the junction unmatched. The CDR3 is CASSTHRGSDEQFF. The CDR3 DNA follows: TGTGCCAGCAGTACTCACAGGGGTAGTGATGAGCAGTTCTTC.

This clonotype was recorded a few times. The gene calls are TRBV27 and TRBJ1-2; D is unclear. This CDR3 has 14 residues. Per the germline V gene, CDR1 is MNHEY and CDR2 is SMNVEV (reference sequence). Trimming cost V 8 bases and J 4 bases, with 17 bases left between them. The CDR3 nucleotides read TGTGCCAGCTCCGGGGAGCGTTCTTCCTATGGCTACACCTTC. Translated: CASSGERSSYGYTF.

There are a few counts of this clonotype. The V and J genes are TRBV3-1 and TRBJ2-3; 7 nucleotides agree with TRBD1. Germline lookup yields CDR1 LGHDT and CDR2 YNNKEL (reference sequence). With 2 bases clipped from V and 4 bases from J, the junction kept 6 bases outside the gene matches. This CDR3 is built from 15 residues. CDR3 DNA: TGTGCCAGCAGCCAAACAGGGGTGGTGGCAGATACGCAGTATTTT. Residues: CASSQTGVVADTQYF.

This clonotype was picked up many times. The J gene is TRBJ1-1, the V gene TRBV5-1; TRBD1 might be the D (6 bases). Trimming took 3 bases from V and 7 from J, leaving 16 bases between them. This CDR3 comprises 14 residues. The germline V gene encodes CDR1 SGHRS and CDR2 YFSETQ. CDR3 DNA sequence: TGCGCCAGCAGCTCCAGGACAGTACCGAATGAAGCTTTCTTT. Protein sequence: CASSSRTVPNEAFF.

J is TRBJ1-1 and V is TRBV24-1, with D perhaps TRBD1 (5 bases). The CDR3 runs 13 residues. The germline V gene encodes CDR1 KGHDR and CDR2 SFDVKD. Trimming shortened V by 7 bases and J by 7 bases, and 15 bases separated the two germline ends. The CDR3 DNA sequence: TGTGCCACCAGGGGGACGCCGGGAGATGAAGCTTTCTTT. As protein: CATRGTPGDEAFF.

Ten or more counts support this clonotype. The CDR3 region has the DNA TGCGCCAGCAGCCTAGCCACAGGGGGAACGATCTACGAGCAGTACTTC. Protein: CASSLATGGTIYEQYF. The chain couples TRBV4-3 to TRBJ2-7; TRBD1 agrees at 8 bases. CDR3 size: 16 residues. V shed 4 bases, J shed 3 bases, and the junction held 11 bases outside the gene matches. Germline loops: CDR1 LGHNA, CDR2 YSLEER.

This clonotype came up a few times. This chain joins TRBV25-1 and TRBJ1-6; D not resolved. Germline CDR1 reads MGHDK; CDR2 reads SYGVNS. V lost 4 bases to trimming and J lost 4 bases, with 5 bases between them. The CDR3 extends over 13 amino acids. The CDR3 reads CASSARYNSPLHF. The CDR3 coding sequence is TGTGCCAGCAGTGCCAGGTATAATTCACCCCTCCACTTT.

This clonotype has ten or more counts. This sequence joins TRBV7-8 and TRBJ1-1; no clear D. The ends were cut back, 1 base at V and 10 bases at J, with 13 bases in the middle. The CDR3 loop spans 13 amino acids. From germline, CDR1 is SGHVS and CDR2 FQNEAQ. CDR3 region: CASSLELAGGAFF. For the CDR3, the DNA is TGTGCCAGCAGCTTAGAGCTCGCGGGCGGAGCTTTCTTT.

The table lists this clonotype with a count of one. A much larger clone lies one base from this, so it may be a read error. The chain's CDR3 is CASNQAWSSYEQYF. CDR3 DNA sequence: TGCGCCAGCAACCAAGCCTGGAGCTCCTACGAGCAGTACTTC. The chain is built from TRBV4-3 and TRBJ2-7, with D hard to call. This CDR3 is built from 14 residues. Germline V gene data show CDR1 as LGHNA and CDR2 as YSLEER.

As to this clonotype: A much larger clone is a single base away; this may be a read error. The V call is TRBV11-2, the J call TRBJ2-3; a possible D gene is TRBD2 (5 bases). The CDR3 is 13 residues long. Germline CDR1 is SGHAT and CDR2 is FQNNGV. V dropped 6 bases and J dropped 0 bases, with 7 bases sitting between them. The CDR3 region has the DNA TGTGCCAGCAGGTGGACTAGCACAGATACGCAGTATTTT. As protein: CASRWTSTDTQYF. The whole variable domain, remainder taken from reference TRBV11-2 and TRBJ2-3, is EAGVAQSPRYKIIEKRQSVAFWCNPISGHATLYWYQQILGQGPKLLIQFQNNGVVDDSQLPKDRFSAERLKGVDSTLKIQPAKLEDSAVYLCASRWTSTDTQYFGPGTRLTVL.

This rearrangement joins TRBV5-6 to TRBJ2-7, with no clear D. Germline CDR1 SGHDT, CDR2 YYEEEE. The CDR3 consists of 13 residues. V dropped 3 bases and J dropped 3 bases, with 10 bases sitting between them. CDR3 nucleotide sequence: TGTGCCAGCAGCTCTACAGTGATCTACGAGCAGTACTTC. Translated: CASSSTVIYEQYF.

This clonotype was found many times. The chain recombines TRBV11-2 with TRBJ2-5, with TRBD2 as a possible D gene (5 bases). The V gene's germline CDR1 is SGHAT and CDR2 FQNNGV. This CDR3 region has 14 residues. Between the trimmed V and J ends, which lost 1 base and 3 bases, there was a span of 9 bases. The CDR3 bases are TGTGCCAGCAGCTTAGTTTACGGGGAAGAGACCCAGTACTTC. Protein product: CASSLVYGEETQYF.

This clonotype is medium-sized in the sample. DNA for the CDR3: TGTGCCATCAGTGAGCGGGGCAACACAGATACGCAGTATTTT. Translated, it gives CAISERGNTDTQYF. The chain is built from TRBV10-3 and TRBJ2-3; either TRBD1 or TRBD2 may fit D (5 bases each). The CDR3 runs to 14 residues. The V end was cut by 2 bases, the J end by 2 bases, with 8 bases between. Per germline, CDR1 ENHRY and CDR2 SYGVKD.

The table lists this clonotype with many counts. V gene TRBV24-1 combines with J gene TRBJ2-1; D possibly corresponds to TRBD2 (6 bases). In germline, CDR1 is KGHDR, CDR2 SFDVKD. CDR3 length equals 16 residues. Between the trimmed V and J ends, which lost 3 bases and 8 bases, there was a span of 19 bases. The CDR3 sequence: CATSDTGGRPGYEQFF. The CDR3 nucleotides are TGTGCCACCAGTGATACCGGGGGTCGACCTGGGTATGAGCAGTTCTTC.

This clonotype was found a few times. The chain employs TRBV10-1 and TRBJ2-4, with D maybe TRBD2 (5 bases). The V end was cut by 8 bases, the J end by 0 bases, with 17 bases between. This CDR3 has 16 amino acids. Germline-derived CDR1 and CDR2 are WNHNN and SYGVQD (reference sequence). This CDR3 is CASSAGAGIAKNIQYF. In DNA form, the CDR3 reads TGCGCCAGCTCCGCGGGCGCTGGGATAGCCAAAAACATTCAGTACTTC.

This clonotype has a count of ten or more. The J gene is TRBJ2-1, the V gene TRBV7-9; no clear D gene. Trimming pared 9 bases from V and 0 bases from J, leaving 18 bases between. The germline gives CDR1 SEHNR, CDR2 FQNEAQ (reference sequence). The CDR3 consists of 16 residues. The CDR3 sequence is CASPRATQSSYNEQFF. The CDR3 nucleotides read TGTGCCAGTCCTAGGGCCACCCAAAGCTCCTACAATGAGCAGTTCTTC.

This clonotype has ten or more counts. The chain uses TRBV2 and TRBJ2-1; 12 positions agree with TRBD2. The CDR3 runs 15 residues. Germline values: CDR1 SNHLY, CDR2 FYNNEI. J was trimmed by 14 bases and V by 6 bases; bases with no gene match: 14. As DNA, the CDR3 is TGTGCCAGCAGAGAGACTAGCGGGGGTAAACGGGGGAAGTTCTTC. Encoded protein: CASRETSGGKRGKFF.